This T cell receptor beta chain was documented in a study of blood T cell repertoires in COVID-19. Repertoires were generated with immunoSEQ multiplex PCR, while TCRdb's copy carries only in-frame clones and drops some. The profile shows fewer than 400,000 clones, roughly 85% of them singletons. With 0 bases clipped from V and 4 bases from J, the junction kept 10 bases outside the gene matches. The germline V gene encodes CDR1 LGHNA and CDR2 YNFKEQ. This CDR3 spans 19 amino acids. The sequenced material came from peripheral blood. The clonotype comes from a woman aged 18-29 years with acute or convalescent COVID-19. The chain is built from TRBV4-2 and TRBJ2-2; 11 positions match TRBD2. The DNA for the CDR3 is TGTGCCAGCAGCCAAGATAAGGTAGCGGGGGGGTTCAGCACCGGGGAGCTGTTTTTT. This encodes CASSQDKVAGGFSTGELFF.